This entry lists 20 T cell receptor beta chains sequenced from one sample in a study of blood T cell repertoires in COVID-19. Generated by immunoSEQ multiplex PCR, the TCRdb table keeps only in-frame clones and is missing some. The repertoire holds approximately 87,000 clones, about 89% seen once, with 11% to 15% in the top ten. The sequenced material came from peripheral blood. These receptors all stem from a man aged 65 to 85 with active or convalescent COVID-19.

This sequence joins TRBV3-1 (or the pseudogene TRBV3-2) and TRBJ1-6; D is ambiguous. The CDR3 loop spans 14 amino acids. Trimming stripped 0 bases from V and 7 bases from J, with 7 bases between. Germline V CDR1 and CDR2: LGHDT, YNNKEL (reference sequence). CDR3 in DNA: TGTGCCAGCAGCCAAGAAGCTTGGAATTCACCCCTCCACTTT. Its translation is CASSQEAWNSPLHF.

This CDR3 reads CASSSGQGAGGYTF. CDR3 DNA: TGTGCCAGCTCATCGGGACAGGGGGCCGGTGGCTACACCTTC. The rearrangement uses TRBV18 and TRBJ1-2, with 12 bases that match TRBD1. Germline V gene sequence: CDR1 KGHSH, CDR2 LQKENI. V shed 5 bases and J 7 bases; nucleotides not matched to a gene: 5. The CDR3 spans 14 residues.

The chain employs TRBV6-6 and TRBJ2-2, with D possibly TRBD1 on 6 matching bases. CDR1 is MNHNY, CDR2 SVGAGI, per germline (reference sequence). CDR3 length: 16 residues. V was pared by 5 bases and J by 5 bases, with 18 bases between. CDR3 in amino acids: CASSRSLEGVTGELFF. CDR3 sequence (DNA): TGTGCCAGCAGTCGGTCCCTAGAGGGGGTAACCGGGGAGCTGTTTTTT.

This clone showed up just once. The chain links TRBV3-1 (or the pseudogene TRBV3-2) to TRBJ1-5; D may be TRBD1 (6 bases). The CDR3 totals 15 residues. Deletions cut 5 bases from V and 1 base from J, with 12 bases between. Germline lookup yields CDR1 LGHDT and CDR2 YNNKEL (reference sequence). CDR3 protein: CASSDQGLSNQPQHF. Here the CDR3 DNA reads TGTGCCAGCAGCGACCAGGGGCTAAGCAATCAGCCCCAGCATTTT.

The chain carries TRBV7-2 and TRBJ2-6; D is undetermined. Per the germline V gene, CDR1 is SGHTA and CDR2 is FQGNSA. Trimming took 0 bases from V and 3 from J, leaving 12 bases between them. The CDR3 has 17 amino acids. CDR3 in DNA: TGTGCCAGCAGCTTAGCCGCCAGAGGCTTTGGGGCCAACGTCCTGACTTTC. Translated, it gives CASSLAARGFGANVLTF. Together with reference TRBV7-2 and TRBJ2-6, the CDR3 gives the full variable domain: GAGVSQSPSNKVTEKGKDVELRCDPISGHTALYWYRQSLGQGLEFLIYFQGNSAPDKSGLPSDRFSAERTGGSVSTLTIQRTQQEDSAVYLCASSLAARGFGANVLTFGAGSRLTVL.

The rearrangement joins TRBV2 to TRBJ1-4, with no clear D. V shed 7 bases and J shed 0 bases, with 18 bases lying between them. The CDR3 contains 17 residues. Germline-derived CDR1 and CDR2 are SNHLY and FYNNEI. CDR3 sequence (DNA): TGTGCCAGCAATACGGAGACCTATTATGCAACTAATGAAAAACTGTTTTTT. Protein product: CASNTETYYATNEKLFF.

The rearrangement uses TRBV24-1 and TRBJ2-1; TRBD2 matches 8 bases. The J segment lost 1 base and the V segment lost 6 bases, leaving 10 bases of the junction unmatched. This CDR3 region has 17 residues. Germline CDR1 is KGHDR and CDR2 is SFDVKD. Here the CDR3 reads CATSSRPGLGSYNEQFF. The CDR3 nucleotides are TGTGCCACCAGTTCCCGTCCGGGACTAGGGTCCTACAATGAGCAGTTCTTC.

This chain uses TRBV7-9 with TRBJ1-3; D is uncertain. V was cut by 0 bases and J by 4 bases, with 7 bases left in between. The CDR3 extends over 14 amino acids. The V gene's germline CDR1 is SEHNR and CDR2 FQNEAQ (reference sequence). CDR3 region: CASSLAAPGNTIYF. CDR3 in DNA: TGTGCCAGCAGCTTAGCAGCGCCCGGAAACACCATATATTTT.

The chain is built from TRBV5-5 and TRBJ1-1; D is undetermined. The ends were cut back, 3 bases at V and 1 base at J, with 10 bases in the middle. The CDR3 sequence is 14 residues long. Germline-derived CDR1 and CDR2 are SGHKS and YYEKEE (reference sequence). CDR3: CASSSRDWNTEAFF. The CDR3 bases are TGTGCCAGCAGCTCGAGGGATTGGAACACTGAAGCTTTCTTT. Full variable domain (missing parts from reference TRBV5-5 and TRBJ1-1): DAGVTQSPTHLIKTRGQQVTLRCSPISGHKSVSWYQQVLGQGPQFIFQYYEKEERGRGNFPDRFSARQFPNYSSELNVNALLLGDSALYLCASSSRDWNTEAFFGQGTRLTVV.

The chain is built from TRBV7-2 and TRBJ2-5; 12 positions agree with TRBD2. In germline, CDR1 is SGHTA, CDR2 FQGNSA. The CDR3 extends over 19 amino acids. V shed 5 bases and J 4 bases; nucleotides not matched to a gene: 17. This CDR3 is CASSSPLASGRDRRETQYF. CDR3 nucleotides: TGTGCCAGCAGCAGTCCTTTGGCTAGCGGGAGGGATCGAAGAGAGACCCAGTACTTC.

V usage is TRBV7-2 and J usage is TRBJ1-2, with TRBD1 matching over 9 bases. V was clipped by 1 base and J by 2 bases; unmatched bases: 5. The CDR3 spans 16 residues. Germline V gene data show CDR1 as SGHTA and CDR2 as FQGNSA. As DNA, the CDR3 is TGTGCCAGCAGCTTAGTGAGGGGACAGGGCAACTATGGCTACACCTTC. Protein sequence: CASSLVRGQGNYGYTF.

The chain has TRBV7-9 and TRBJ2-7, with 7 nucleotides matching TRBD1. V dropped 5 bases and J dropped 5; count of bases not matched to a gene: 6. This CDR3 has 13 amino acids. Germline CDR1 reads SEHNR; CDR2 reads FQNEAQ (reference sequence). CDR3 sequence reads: CASSPSDRDEQYF. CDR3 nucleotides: TGTGCCAGCAGCCCATCCGACAGGGACGAGCAGTACTTC.

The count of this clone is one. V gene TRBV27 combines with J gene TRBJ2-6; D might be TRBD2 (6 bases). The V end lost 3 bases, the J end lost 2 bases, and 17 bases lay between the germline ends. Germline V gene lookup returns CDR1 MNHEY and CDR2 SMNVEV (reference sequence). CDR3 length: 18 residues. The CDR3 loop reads CASSLEGLQFPGANVLTF. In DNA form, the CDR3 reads TGTGCCAGCAGTTTGGAGGGTTTGCAATTTCCTGGGGCCAACGTCCTGACTTTC.

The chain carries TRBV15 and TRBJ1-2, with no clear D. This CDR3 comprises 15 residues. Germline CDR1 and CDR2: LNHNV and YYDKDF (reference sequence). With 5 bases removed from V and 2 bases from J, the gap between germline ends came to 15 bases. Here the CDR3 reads CATSPSPGSNYGYTF. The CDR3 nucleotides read TGTGCCACCAGCCCGAGCCCGGGGAGCAACTATGGCTACACCTTC.

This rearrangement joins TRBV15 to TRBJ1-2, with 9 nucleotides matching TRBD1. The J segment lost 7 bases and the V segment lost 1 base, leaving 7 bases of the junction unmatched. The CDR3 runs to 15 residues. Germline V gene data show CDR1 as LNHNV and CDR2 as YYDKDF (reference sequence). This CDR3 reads CATSRGLDRGIGYTF. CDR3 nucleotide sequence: TGTGCCACCAGCAGAGGCCTCGACAGGGGGATTGGCTACACCTTC.

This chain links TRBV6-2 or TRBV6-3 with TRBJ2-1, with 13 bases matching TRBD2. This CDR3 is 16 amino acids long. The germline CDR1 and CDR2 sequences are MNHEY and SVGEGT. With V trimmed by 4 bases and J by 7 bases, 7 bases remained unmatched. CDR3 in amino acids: CASSSLPGLAGNEQFF. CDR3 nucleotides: TGTGCCAGCAGTTCTTTGCCGGGACTAGCGGGAAATGAGCAGTTCTTC.

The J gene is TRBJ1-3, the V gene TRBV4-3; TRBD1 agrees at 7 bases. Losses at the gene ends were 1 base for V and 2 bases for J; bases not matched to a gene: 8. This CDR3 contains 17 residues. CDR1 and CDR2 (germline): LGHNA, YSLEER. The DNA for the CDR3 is TGCGCCAGCAGCCAAGCAGCCCAACAGGGGACTGGAAACACCATATATTTT. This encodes CASSQAAQQGTGNTIYF.

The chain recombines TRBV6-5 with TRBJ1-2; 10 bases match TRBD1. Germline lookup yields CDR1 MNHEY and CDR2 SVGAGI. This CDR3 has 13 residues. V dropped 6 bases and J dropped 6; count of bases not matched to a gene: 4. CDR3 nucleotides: TGTGCCAGCAGGACAGGGGGCGCGGATGGCTACACCTTC. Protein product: CASRTGGADGYTF.

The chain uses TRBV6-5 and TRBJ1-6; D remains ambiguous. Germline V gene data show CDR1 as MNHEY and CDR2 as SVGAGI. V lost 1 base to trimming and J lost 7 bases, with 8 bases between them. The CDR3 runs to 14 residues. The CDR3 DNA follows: TGTGCCAGCAGTTACTATGCAGAAAATTCACCCCTCCACTTT. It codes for CASSYYAENSPLHF.

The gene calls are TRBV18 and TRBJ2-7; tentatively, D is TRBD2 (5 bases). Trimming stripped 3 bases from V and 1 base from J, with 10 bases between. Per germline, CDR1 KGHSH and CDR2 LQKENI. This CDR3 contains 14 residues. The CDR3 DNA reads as TGTGCCAGCTCACCGGGAGTCAGATCCTACGAGCAGTACTTC. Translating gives CASSPGVRSYEQYF.